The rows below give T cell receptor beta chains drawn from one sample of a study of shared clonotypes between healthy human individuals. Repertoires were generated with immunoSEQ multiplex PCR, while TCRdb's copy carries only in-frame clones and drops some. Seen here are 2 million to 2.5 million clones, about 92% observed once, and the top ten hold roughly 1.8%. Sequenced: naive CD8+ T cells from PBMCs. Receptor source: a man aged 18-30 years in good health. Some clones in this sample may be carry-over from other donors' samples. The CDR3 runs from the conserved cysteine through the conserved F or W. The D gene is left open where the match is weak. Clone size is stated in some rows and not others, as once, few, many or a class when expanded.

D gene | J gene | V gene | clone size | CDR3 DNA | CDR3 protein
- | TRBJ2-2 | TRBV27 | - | TGTGCCAGCAGTTCTACTAGGGGCACCGGGGAGCTGTTTTTT | CASSSTRGTGELFF
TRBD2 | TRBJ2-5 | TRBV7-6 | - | TGTGCCAGCAGCTTAGCTGAACTAGCGCTCCAAGAGACCCAGTACTTC | CASSLAELALQETQYF
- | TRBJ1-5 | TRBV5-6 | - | TGTGCCAGCAGCAAGGGGTGGGCCCAGCCCCAGCATTTT | CASSKGWAQPQHF
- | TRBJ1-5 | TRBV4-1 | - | TGCGCCAGCAGCCATCGGACAGTCAACAATCAGCCCCAGCATTTT | CASSHRTVNNQPQHF
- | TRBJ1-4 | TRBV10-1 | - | TGCGCCAGCAGTGGGGAGGCAACTAATGAAAAACTGTTTTTT | CASSGEATNEKLFF
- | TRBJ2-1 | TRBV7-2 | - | TGTGCCAGCAGCTTACTTAGGGGGGTAGGCGATGAGCAGTTCTTC | CASSLLRGVGDEQFF
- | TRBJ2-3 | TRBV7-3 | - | TGTGCCAGCAGCTTAACGCTGGGCACAGATACGCAGTATTTT | CASSLTLGTDTQYF
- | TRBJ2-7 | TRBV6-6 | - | TGTGCCAGCAGTTACTCAGACCAATACGAGCAGTACTTC | CASSYSDQYEQYF
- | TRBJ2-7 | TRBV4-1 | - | TGCGCCAGCAGCCAAAGCCCTGGAGTTTTCCGCGAGCAGTACTTC | CASSQSPGVFREQYF
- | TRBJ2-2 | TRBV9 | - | TGTGCCAGCAGCGGCGGGACATGGAACACCGGGGAGCTGTTTTTT | CASSGGTWNTGELFF
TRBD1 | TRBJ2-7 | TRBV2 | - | TGTGCCAGCAGTGAAATGACAGGGAGATCCTACGAGCAGTACTTC | CASSEMTGRSYEQYF
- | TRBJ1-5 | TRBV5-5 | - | TGTGCCAGCAGCTTGAGGATAAGCAATCAGCCCCAGCATTTT | CASSLRISNQPQHF
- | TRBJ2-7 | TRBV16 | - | TGTGCCAGCAGCCAATCCACGAGGTTTTCCTACGAGCAGTACTTC | CASSQSTRFSYEQYF
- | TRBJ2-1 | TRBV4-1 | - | TGCGCCAGCAGCCATGAAGGGGGCTCCTACAATGAGCAGTTCTTC | CASSHEGGSYNEQFF
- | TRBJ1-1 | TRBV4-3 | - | TGCGCCAGCAGCCAAGATAGGTACATTTGGGGCACTGAAGCTTTCTTT | CASSQDRYIWGTEAFF
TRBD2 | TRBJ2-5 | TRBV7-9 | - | TGTGCCAGCAGCCCTGGACTAGGAGAGACCCAGTACTTC | CASSPGLGETQYF
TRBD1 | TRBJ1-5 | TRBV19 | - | TGTGCCAGTATGGGACAGGGATATCAGCCCCAGCATTTT | CASMGQGYQPQHF
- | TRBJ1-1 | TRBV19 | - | TGTGCCAGTAGTATAAGAGCTGAGATTCCGAACACTGAAGCTTTCTTT | CASSIRAEIPNTEAFF
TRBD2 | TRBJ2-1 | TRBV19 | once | TGTGCCAGTAGTATAGACGAACTAGCGGGAGGGCTTTCCGGGGAGCAGTTCTTC | CASSIDELAGGLSGEQFF
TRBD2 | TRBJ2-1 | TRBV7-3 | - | TGTGCCAGCAGCTTAAATAGGGACTATTCCAATGAGCAGTTCTTC | CASSLNRDYSNEQFF
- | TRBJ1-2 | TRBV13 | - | TGTGCCAGCAGTCGAGGGGCCCACCACCTCAACTATGGCTACACCTTC | CASSRGAHHLNYGYTF
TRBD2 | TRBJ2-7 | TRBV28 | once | TGTGCCAGCAGTTACGGCCTAGCGGGACGGAACGAGCAGTACTTC | CASSYGLAGRNEQYF
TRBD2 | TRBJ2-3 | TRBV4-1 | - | TGCGCCAGCAGCCACCTAAAGCGGGAGGGCAGCACAGATACGCAGTATTTT | CASSHLKREGSTDTQYF
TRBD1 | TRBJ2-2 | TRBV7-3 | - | TGTGCCAGCAGCTTAACGAGTTTATGGGACAGGGGGCCCATGAACACCGGGGAGCTGTTTTTT | CASSLTSLWDRGPMNTGELFF
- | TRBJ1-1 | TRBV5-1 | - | TGCGCCAGCAGCTGGGACACTGGATCCACTGAAGCTTTCTTT | CASSWDTGSTEAFF
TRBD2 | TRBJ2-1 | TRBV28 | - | TGTGCCAGCAGTTCTCCCAAAGAAGCGGGAGGGCCCTACAATGAGCAGTTCTTC | CASSSPKEAGGPYNEQFF
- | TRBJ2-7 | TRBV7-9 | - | TGTGCCAGCAGCTTAGATAGGCAACCTTCCAGCTACGAGCAGTACTTC | CASSLDRQPSSYEQYF
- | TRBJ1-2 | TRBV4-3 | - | TGCGCCAGTTCACAGGGAAGGGTTGGCTATGGCTACACCTTC | CASSQGRVGYGYTF
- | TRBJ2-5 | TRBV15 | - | TGTGCCACCAGCGACCGCCCCAGCGGCAGCCAAGAGACCCAGTACTTC | CATSDRPSGSQETQYF
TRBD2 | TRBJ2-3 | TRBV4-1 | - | TGCGCCAGCAGCTTCGGGAGGCCCATAGATACGCAGTATTTT | CASSFGRPIDTQYF
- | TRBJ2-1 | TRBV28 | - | TGTGCCAGCAGTCTGACTTATAACAATGAGCAGTTCTTC | CASSLTYNNEQFF
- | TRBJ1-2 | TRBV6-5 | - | TGTGCCAGCAGTTACGGGGGGCCCTTCTATGGCTACACCTTC | CASSYGGPFYGYTF
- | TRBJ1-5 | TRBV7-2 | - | TGTGCCAGCAGCACTCACCCGAGGAGCAATCAGCCCCAGCATTTT | CASSTHPRSNQPQHF
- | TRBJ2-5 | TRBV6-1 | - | TGTGCCAGCAGTGTTGTTAGCCTACCGTACTTC | CASSVVSLPYF
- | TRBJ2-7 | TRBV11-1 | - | TGTGCCAGCGGGGGGGCCCGGGCAGAGTACTTC | CASGGARAEYF
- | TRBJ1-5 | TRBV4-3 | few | TGCGCCAGCAGCCGTCAGCAGAATAATCAGCCCCAGCATTTT | CASSRQQNNQPQHF
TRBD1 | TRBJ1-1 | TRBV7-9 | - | TGTGCCAGCAGCTTAGGAGGGACAGGGAGGGACACTGAAGCTTTCTTT | CASSLGGTGRDTEAFF
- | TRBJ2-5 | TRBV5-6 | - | TGTGCCAGCAGCCTGGACAGCAACCAAGAGACCCAGTACTTC | CASSLDSNQETQYF
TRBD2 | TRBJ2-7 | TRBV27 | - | TGTGCCAGCAGCTCACGGACTAGCGGGAACTACGAGCAGTACTTC | CASSSRTSGNYEQYF
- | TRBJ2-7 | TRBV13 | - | TGTGCCAGCAGCTTATCAGGCAGTCCCTACGAGCAGTACTTC | CASSLSGSPYEQYF
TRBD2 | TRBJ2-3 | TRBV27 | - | TGTGCCAGCAGAACCTCTCTAGCGGGAGAACTCTCAGATACGCAGTATTTT | CASRTSLAGELSDTQYF
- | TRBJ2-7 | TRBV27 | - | TGTGCCAGCAGTTTATTCCCGGGGGAAGACCCCTCCGAGCAGTACTTC | CASSLFPGEDPSEQYF
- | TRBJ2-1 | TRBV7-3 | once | TGTGCCAGCAGCTCCCGACTGGAATACAATGAGCAGTTCTTC | CASSSRLEYNEQFF
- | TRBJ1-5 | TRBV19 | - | TGTGCCAGTAGTATAGATCTTGAACAGAGGGTTGGGCCCCAGCATTTT | CASSIDLEQRVGPQHF
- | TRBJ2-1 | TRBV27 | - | TGTGCCAGCAGTCCCGCCGGACCCCTCAATGAGCAGTTCTTC | CASSPAGPLNEQFF
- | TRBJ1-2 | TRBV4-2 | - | TGTGCCAGCAGCCAAGAGGTCCAGGGAACCTATGGCTACACCTTC | CASSQEVQGTYGYTF
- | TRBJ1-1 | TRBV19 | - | TGTGCCAGTAGTATCGGGGAGAACACTGAAGCTTTCTTT | CASSIGENTEAFF
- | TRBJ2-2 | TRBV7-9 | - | TGTGCCAGTTACACCGGGGAGCTGTTTTTT | CASYTGELFF
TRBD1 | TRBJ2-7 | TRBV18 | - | TGTGCCAGCTCAGAGGAGGACAGGGGGCTATTCTGCGAGCAGTACTTC | CASSEEDRGLFCEQYF
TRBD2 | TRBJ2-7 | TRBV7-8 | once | TGTGCCAGCAGCCCTCTAAGGGCGGGAGGCCACGAGCAGTACTTC | CASSPLRAGGHEQYF
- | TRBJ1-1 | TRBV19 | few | TGTGCCAGTAGTATCGGCGCAGGGCGGGTGACTGAAGCTTTCTTT | CASSIGAGRVTEAFF
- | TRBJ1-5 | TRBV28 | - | TGTGCCAGCAGTTTAGGAGGGTTCGATCAGCCCCAGCATTTT | CASSLGGFDQPQHF
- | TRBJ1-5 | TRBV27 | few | TGTGCCAGCAGTTTATCGAAGGCCAGCAATCAGCCCCAGCATTTT | CASSLSKASNQPQHF